These 20 T cell receptor beta chains came from one sample sequenced in a study of cytomegalovirus exposure and HLA in healthy donors. A multiplex PCR was run with 60 Vbeta primers and 13 Jbeta primers. Profiled with immunoSEQ multiplex PCR; TCRdb holds only in-frame clones, not every one. The sample holds about 150,000 clones; around 80% are singletons and the top ten take less than 2.5%. Sequencing was done on a sample of PBMCs. All receptors derive from a male donor in good health and CMV-seronegative.

The chain has TRBV18 and TRBJ1-3; D is possibly TRBD1 (5 bases). CDR1 KGHSH and CDR2 LQKENI come from the germline V gene. Trimming removed 4 bases from V and 4 bases from J, with 17 bases in between. This CDR3 comprises 16 residues. The CDR3 here is CASSLQGTRPGNTIYF. CDR3 bases: TGTGCCAGCTCACTTCAGGGTACAAGACCAGGAAACACCATATATTTT.

In its sample, this clone was seen a few times. The V call is TRBV6-1, the J call TRBJ2-5; TRBD1 might be the D (5 bases). The assigned J gene may be wrong: the sequence end matches TRBJ2-7 better. Germline-derived CDR1 and CDR2 are MNHNS and SASEGT. The CDR3 is made up of 13 amino acids. The CDR3 here is CASSRDMNYEQYF. The CDR3 coding sequence is TGTGCCAGCAGCAGGGATATGAACTACGAGCAGTACTTC.

This chain connects TRBV10-1 to TRBJ2-1; 11 positions agree with TRBD2. Germline V lookup: CDR1 WNHNN, CDR2 SYGVQD (reference sequence). The CDR3 covers 18 residues. With V trimmed by 3 bases and J by 3 bases, 10 bases remained unmatched. The CDR3 DNA reads as TGCGCCAGCAGTGACCAAAAGGCTAGCGGGGGGCACTACAATGAGCAGTTCTTC. Translated, it gives CASSDQKASGGHYNEQFF.

This chain connects TRBV7-2 to TRBJ1-5; TRBD1 is a possible D gene (5 bases). Trimming took off 5 bases at V and 0 bases at J, with 14 bases between the two ends. CDR1 and CDR2 (germline): SGHTA, FQGNSA. CDR3 length: 16 amino acids. This CDR3 is CASSTDSSYSNQPQHF. In DNA form, the CDR3 reads TGTGCCAGCAGCACTGACAGCTCATATAGCAATCAGCCCCAGCATTTT.

This clone was seen once. The V call is TRBV2, the J call TRBJ1-6, with 8 bases aligning to TRBD1. V was pared by 11 bases and J by 10 bases, with 13 bases of the junction left unmatched. The CDR3 has 14 residues. Germline V CDR1 and CDR2: SNHLY, FYNNEI. CDR3 bases: TGTGCCGGGCGGGGACAGGTTCAGGAGTCACCCCTCCACTTT. This translates into CAGRGQVQESPLHF.

The chain combines TRBV6-5 with TRBJ1-2; TRBD1 aligns across 9 bases. There are 14 residues in the CDR3. V was clipped by 2 bases and J by 7 bases; unmatched bases: 5. Germline-derived CDR1 and CDR2 are MNHEY and SVGAGI. DNA of the CDR3: TGTGCCAGCAGTTACGGGACAGGGTCGGGTGGCTACACCTTC. This translates into CASSYGTGSGGYTF.

The chain uses TRBV18 and TRBJ1-1, with D hard to call. From germline, CDR1 is KGHSH and CDR2 LQKENI. The CDR3 spans 13 residues. The ends were cut back, 1 base at V and 4 bases at J, with 7 bases in the middle. This CDR3 is CASSPRDPTEAFF. The CDR3 DNA sequence: TGTGCCAGCTCACCACGCGATCCCACTGAAGCTTTCTTT.

V usage is TRBV19 and J usage is TRBJ1-4; 7 nucleotides agree with TRBD1. J was trimmed by 3 bases and V by 3 bases; bases with no gene match: 4. This CDR3 has 15 amino acids. CDR1 and CDR2 from the germline V gene are LNHDA and SQIVND (reference sequence). The DNA for the CDR3 is TGTGCCAGTAGTATGGGTGACAGGGCTAATGAAAAACTGTTTTTT. This codes for CASSMGDRANEKLFF.

A single count supports this clone. The V call is TRBV6-1, the J call TRBJ2-3, with 7 bases that match TRBD1. The CDR3 has 14 amino acids. V dropped 6 bases and J dropped 4; count of bases not matched to a gene: 7. Looked up from germline, CDR1 is MNHNS and CDR2 is SASEGT. CDR3 amino acids: CASRAGGSSDTQYF. The CDR3 DNA sequence: TGTGCCAGCAGGGCAGGGGGTTCCTCAGATACGCAGTATTTT.

The chain combines TRBV5-5 with TRBJ1-2; 7 bases align to TRBD1. This CDR3 comprises 16 residues. The germline gives CDR1 SGHKS, CDR2 YYEKEE (reference sequence). Unmatched junction bases numbered 9, after V lost 0 bases and J lost 4 bases. The CDR3 nucleotides read TGTGCCAGCAGCTTGGAGGGGGCTCCGGATTTCTATGGCTACACCTTC. This encodes CASSLEGAPDFYGYTF. Filled out from reference TRBV5-5 and TRBJ1-2, the complete variable domain reads DAGVTQSPTHLIKTRGQQVTLRCSPISGHKSVSWYQQVLGQGPQFIFQYYEKEERGRGNFPDRFSARQFPNYSSELNVNALLLGDSALYLCASSLEGAPDFYGYTFGSGTRLTVV.

This sequence joins TRBV14 and TRBJ2-4, with 11 nucleotides matching TRBD2. Germline CDR1 and CDR2: SGHDN and FVKESK. This CDR3 has 16 amino acids. The V gene end was trimmed by 5 bases and the J gene end by 4 bases; junction bases not matched to a gene: 7. CDR3 amino acids: CASSGSGLAAKNIQYF. The CDR3 coding sequence is TGTGCCAGCAGCGGATCGGGACTAGCGGCAAAAAACATTCAGTACTTC.

The chain is built from TRBV5-1 and TRBJ1-2, with D unresolved. V was clipped by 1 base and J by 6 bases, with 19 bases between them. This CDR3 is built from 16 residues. Germline V gene sequence: CDR1 SGHRS, CDR2 YFSETQ. CDR3 amino acids: CASSLSGEAGLDGYTF. The CDR3 coding sequence is TGCGCCAGCAGCTTGTCCGGGGAGGCCGGGCTGGATGGCTACACCTTC.

The V call is TRBV6-6, the J call TRBJ1-4; D is possibly TRBD1 (5 bases). This CDR3 contains 15 residues. Trimming took 6 bases from V and 1 from J, leaving 12 bases between them. Germline V gene lookup returns CDR1 MNHNY and CDR2 SVGAGI (reference sequence). CDR3 amino acids: CASSPLGETNEKLFF. CDR3 DNA: TGTGCCAGCAGCCCATTAGGGGAAACTAATGAAAAACTGTTTTTT.

The rearrangement links TRBV27 to TRBJ2-1, with a tentative D call TRBD1 (6 bases). CDR1 and CDR2 from the germline V gene are MNHEY and SMNVEV (reference sequence). The CDR3 extends over 12 amino acids. V lost 0 bases to trimming and J lost 10 bases, with 7 bases between them. The DNA of the CDR3 is TGTGCCAGCAGTTTATCGAGGGGGGAGCAGTTCTTC. It specifies CASSLSRGEQFF.

This clone was seen only once. The rearrangement uses TRBV5-1 and TRBJ1-1; D remains unclear. The germline V gene has CDR1 SGHRS and CDR2 YFSETQ. The CDR3 is made up of 16 amino acids. V was clipped by 1 base and J by 1 base, with 14 bases between them. This CDR3 reads CASSLYPGLANTEAFF. For the CDR3, the DNA is TGCGCCAGCAGCTTGTACCCAGGATTGGCGAACACTGAAGCTTTCTTT.

The chain carries TRBV6-1 and TRBJ2-3; 10 bases map to TRBD2. Germline lookup yields CDR1 MNHNS and CDR2 SASEGT. The J segment lost 3 bases and the V segment lost 6 bases, leaving 3 bases of the junction unmatched. This CDR3 spans 14 amino acids. CDR3 coding DNA: TGTGCCAGCAGACTAGCGGGGAGAACAGATACGCAGTATTTT. Encoded protein: CASRLAGRTDTQYF.

This clone was observed a few times. The rearrangement joins TRBV7-9 to TRBJ1-2; a possible D gene is TRBD1 (6 bases). The ends were cut back, 3 bases at V and 4 bases at J, with 9 bases in the middle. This CDR3 has 13 residues. CDR1 and CDR2 (germline): SEHNR, FQNEAQ (reference sequence). CDR3 nucleotides: TGTGCCAGCAGCTTTGCAGGGGTCTATGGCTACACCTTC. Protein product: CASSFAGVYGYTF.

The V call is TRBV11-2, the J call TRBJ2-5; 8 bases match TRBD2. The V segment lost 0 bases and the J segment 0 bases; nucleotides outside the gene matches: 12. The CDR3 totals 19 residues. Germline V gene lookup returns CDR1 SGHAT and CDR2 FQNNGV. DNA for the CDR3: TGTGCCAGCAGCTTAGAGTTCCGGTTGGGCGGGGGGAACCAAGAGACCCAGTACTTC. This codes for CASSLEFRLGGGNQETQYF.

The chain is built from TRBV9 and TRBJ1-5; 9 nucleotides line up with TRBD1. V shed 4 bases and J 4 bases; nucleotides not matched to a gene: 6. Germline CDR1 SGDLS, CDR2 YYNGEE. The CDR3 spans 15 residues. The CDR3 loop reads CASSFGQGPNQPQHF. CDR3 in DNA: TGTGCCAGCAGCTTCGGACAGGGGCCTAATCAGCCCCAGCATTTT.

The chain couples TRBV7-9 to TRBJ1-1; 10 bases are shared with TRBD1. The ends lost 5 bases at V and 1 base at J; junction bases unmatched: 4. The CDR3 is made up of 15 amino acids. Germline assignment: CDR1 SEHNR and CDR2 FQNEAQ (reference sequence). CDR3: CASSARTGGNTEAFF. The DNA of the CDR3 is TGTGCCAGCAGCGCACGGACAGGGGGGAACACTGAAGCTTTCTTT.